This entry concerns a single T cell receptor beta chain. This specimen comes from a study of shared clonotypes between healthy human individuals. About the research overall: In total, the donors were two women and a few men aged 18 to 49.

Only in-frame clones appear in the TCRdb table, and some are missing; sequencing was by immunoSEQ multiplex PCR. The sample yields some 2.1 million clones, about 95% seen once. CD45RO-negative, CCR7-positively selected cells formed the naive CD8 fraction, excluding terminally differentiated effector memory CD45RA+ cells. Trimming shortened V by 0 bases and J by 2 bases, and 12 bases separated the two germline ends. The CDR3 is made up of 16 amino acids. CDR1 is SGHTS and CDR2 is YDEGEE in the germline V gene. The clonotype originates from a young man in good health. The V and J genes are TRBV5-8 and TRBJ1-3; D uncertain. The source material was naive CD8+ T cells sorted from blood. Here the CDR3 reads CASSLAHSETGNTIYF. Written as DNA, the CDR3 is TGTGCCAGCAGCTTGGCTCATTCGGAAACTGGAAACACCATATATTTT.